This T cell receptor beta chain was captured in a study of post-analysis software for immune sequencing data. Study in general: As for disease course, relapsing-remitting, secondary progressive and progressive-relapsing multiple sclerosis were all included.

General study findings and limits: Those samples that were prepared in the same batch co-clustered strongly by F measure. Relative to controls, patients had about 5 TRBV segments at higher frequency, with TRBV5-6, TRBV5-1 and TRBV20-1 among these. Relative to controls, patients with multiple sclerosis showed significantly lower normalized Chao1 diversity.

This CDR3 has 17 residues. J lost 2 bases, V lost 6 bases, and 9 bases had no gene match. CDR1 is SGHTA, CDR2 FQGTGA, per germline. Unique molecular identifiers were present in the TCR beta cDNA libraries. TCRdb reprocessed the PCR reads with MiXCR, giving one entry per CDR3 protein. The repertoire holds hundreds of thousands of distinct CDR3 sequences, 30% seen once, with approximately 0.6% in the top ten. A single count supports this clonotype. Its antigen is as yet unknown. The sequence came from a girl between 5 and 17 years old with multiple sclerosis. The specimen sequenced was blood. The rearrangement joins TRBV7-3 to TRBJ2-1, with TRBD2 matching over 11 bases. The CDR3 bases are TGTGCCAGCAGTCCACTAGGACTAGCGGGCGCCTACAATGAGCAGTTCTTC. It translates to CASSPLGLAGAYNEQFF.